A selection of T cell receptor beta chains follows, all from one sample in a study of T cells in Graves' hyperthyroidism and ophthalmopathy. TCRdb re-called the multiplex PCR reads through MiXCR, storing one row per CDR3 protein. The sample includes approximately 330,000 distinct CDR3 sequences, around 13% seen only once; the top ten take approximately 35%. The sample taken for sequencing was blood. The receptors derive from a woman in her thirties or forties with Graves' ophthalmopathy. Both conserved end residues are part of each CDR3. D genes are given only for firm matches. Expanded clones get a size class; other rows say once, few or many, or leave the size out.

D | length | size | J | V | CDR3 | DNA
TRBD1 | 16 | . | TRBJ2-5 | TRBV5-1 | CASSLGLRQGTETQYF | TGCGCCAGCAGCTTGGGATTGCGACAGGGGACAGAGACCCAGTACTTC
. | 14 | few | TRBJ2-5 | TRBV12-3/TRBV12-4 | CASSFTRGGRTQYF | TGTGCCAGCAGCTTCACCAGGGGGGGCCGGACCCAGTACTTC
TRBD2 | 15 | many | TRBJ2-3 | TRBV20-1 | CSASITSGSSDTQYF | TGCAGTGCTAGTATCACTAGCGGGAGCTCAGATACGCAGTATTTT
TRBD1 | 15 | many | TRBJ2-3 | TRBV20-1 | CSAKPGQGDTDTQYF | TGCAGTGCAAAACCGGGACAGGGTGATACAGATACGCAGTATTTT
. | 13 | few | TRBJ2-7 | TRBV19 | CASSSVEGYEQYF | TGTGCCAGTAGTTCAGTGGAGGGGTACGAGCAGTACTTC
. | 15 | many | TRBJ1-4 | TRBV28 | CASSLEGLGNEKLFF | TGTGCCAGCAGTTTAGAGGGGCTGGGTAATGAAAAACTGTTTTTT
TRBD1 | 16 | many | TRBJ2-1 | TRBV7-9 | CASSSTGTGGINEQFF | TGTGCCAGCAGCTCAACCGGGACAGGGGGCATCAATGAGCAGTTCTTC
TRBD2 | 15 | many | TRBJ2-1 | TRBV11-2 | CASSFSRGVHNEQFF | TGTGCCAGCAGCTTTTCACGGGGGGTCCACAATGAGCAGTTCTTC
. | 15 | few | TRBJ2-6 | TRBV4-2 | CASSQADSGANVLTF | TGTGCCAGCAGCCAAGCAGACTCTGGGGCCAACGTCCTGACTTTC
. | 14 | many | TRBJ2-5 | TRBV6-5 | CASSYLQGSETQYF | TGTGCCAGCAGTTACCTACAGGGTTCGGAGACCCAGTACTTC
TRBD2 | 14 | . | TRBJ2-3 | TRBV12-3/TRBV12-4 | CASSPVREADTQYF | TGTGCCAGCAGTCCTGTGCGGGAGGCAGATACGCAGTATTTT
. | 12 | many | TRBJ1-5 | TRBV6-1 | CASGRIIQPQHF | TGTGCCAGCGGGAGGATAATTCAGCCCCAGCATTTT
. | 14 | many | TRBJ2-1 | TRBV6-1 | CASRRDEIYNEQFF | TGTGCCAGCAGAAGAGACGAGATCTACAATGAGCAGTTCTTC
. | 12 | few | TRBJ1-1 | TRBV19 | CASASGRTEAFF | TGTGCCAGTGCCTCAGGGCGCACTGAAGCTTTCTTT
TRBD2 | 17 | . | TRBJ2-1 | TRBV10-3 | CAISESLASGDYNEQFF | TGTGCCATCAGCGAGTCGTTGGCTAGCGGGGACTACAATGAGCAGTTCTTC
TRBD1 | 18 | many | TRBJ2-5 | TRBV3-1 | CASSQGEAGGYYQETQYF | TGTGCCAGCAGCCAAGGGGAGGCAGGGGGCTACTATCAAGAGACCCAGTACTTC
TRBD1 | 14 | many | TRBJ1-5 | TRBV20-1 | CSARVDRGGQPQHF | TGCAGTGCTAGGGTCGACAGGGGGGGGCAGCCCCAGCATTTT
TRBD1 | 13 | many | TRBJ2-7 | TRBV2 | CASSGGQRYEQYF | TGTGCCAGCAGTGGGGGACAGCGATACGAGCAGTACTTC
TRBD1 | 14 | many | TRBJ1-3 | TRBV5-8 | CASSLGDRGDTIYF | TGTGCCAGCAGCTTGGGAGACAGGGGCGACACCATATATTTT
TRBD2 | 16 | few | TRBJ2-3 | TRBV14 | CASSQPGLASTDTQYF | TGTGCCAGCAGCCAGCCGGGACTAGCTAGCACAGATACGCAGTATTTT
. | 17 | few | TRBJ2-4 | TRBV18 | CASSPPRDQLAKNIQYF | TGTGCCAGCTCACCACCGCGGGACCAACTAGCCAAAAACATTCAGTACTTC
. | 16 | . | TRBJ2-7 | TRBV2 | CASLTRPPGSSYEQYF | TGTGCCAGCCTAACCCGACCACCGGGGAGCTCCTACGAGCAGTACTTC
. | 14 | few | TRBJ1-4 | TRBV24-1 | CATSGRTGNEKLFF | TGTGCCACCAGTGGTCGGACGGGTAATGAAAAACTGTTTTTT
. | 15 | few | TRBJ1-5 | TRBV6-6 | CASSYPNVGKQPQHF | TGTGCCAGCAGTTACCCGAACGTAGGGAAGCAGCCCCAGCATTTT
. | 13 | . | TRBJ2-7 | TRBV5-5 | CASRSDGAYEQYF | TGTGCCAGCAGGAGTGACGGAGCCTACGAGCAGTACTTC
. | 12 | many | TRBJ1-6 | TRBV11-2 | CASRESSSPLHF | TGTGCCAGCAGAGAGAGCTCATCACCCCTCCACTTT
TRBD2 | 17 | . | TRBJ2-1 | TRBV4-1 | CASSQGWASGGWDEQFF | TGCGCCAGCAGCCAAGGCTGGGCTAGCGGGGGGTGGGATGAGCAGTTCTTC
. | 15 | few | TRBJ2-7 | TRBV6-5 | CASSYRGRSGYEQYF | TGTGCCAGCAGTTACCGTGGCAGGTCCGGCTACGAGCAGTACTTC
TRBD2 | 19 | many | TRBJ2-7 | TRBV6-1 | CASSGDDLGPAGVLYEQYF | TGTGCCAGCAGTGGTGATGATCTGGGGCCAGCGGGGGTACTCTACGAGCAGTACTTC
TRBD1 | 18 | many | TRBJ1-5 | TRBV28 | CASTRDREFLGSNQPQHF | TGTGCCAGCACGAGGGACAGGGAATTTCTTGGTAGCAATCAGCCCCAGCATTTT
. | 18 | . | TRBJ2-3 | TRBV14 | CASSQDLGARIRTDTQYF | TGTGCCAGCAGCCAAGATTTGGGAGCTAGAATTCGGACAGATACGCAGTATTTT
. | 11 | many | TRBJ2-5 | TRBV2 | CASNSKETQYF | TGTGCCAGTAACAGCAAAGAGACCCAGTACTTC